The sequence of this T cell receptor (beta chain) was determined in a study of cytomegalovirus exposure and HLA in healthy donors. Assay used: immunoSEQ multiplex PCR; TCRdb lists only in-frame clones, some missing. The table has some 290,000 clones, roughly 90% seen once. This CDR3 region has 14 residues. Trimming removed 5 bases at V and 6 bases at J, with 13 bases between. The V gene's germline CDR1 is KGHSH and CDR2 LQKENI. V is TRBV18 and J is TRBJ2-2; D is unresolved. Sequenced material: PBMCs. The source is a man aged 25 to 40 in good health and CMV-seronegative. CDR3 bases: TGTGCCAGCTCAATTCAGACTCTGCCCGGGGAGCTGTTTTTT. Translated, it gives CASSIQTLPGELFF.